This is a list of T cell receptor beta chains from one sample in a study of shared clonotypes between healthy human individuals. The method was immunoSEQ multiplex PCR; TCRdb's version includes in-frame clones alone and lacks a portion of them. The repertoire includes 2,100,000 or so clones, around 95% of them detected once, and 0.1% to 0.15% sits in the top ten. The specimen was naive CD4+ T cells sorted from blood. The receptors here all came from a man aged 18 to 30 in good health. Each CDR3 is given without its conserved first and last residue.

v_call	cdr3_aa
TRBV27	ASSPRVTGELF
TRBV6-5	ASSSTGRAF
TRBV5-6	ASSLESDSYEQY
TRBV30	AWHRIERDTQY
TRBV28	ASSLWGTGGASPLH
TRBV5-6	ASNLLAGSTDTQY
TRBV9	ASSVDQTSGTYEQY
TRBV7-2	ASSLGDIYNQPQH
TRBV14	ASSQLGGGTNTGELF
TRBV15	ATSREPVGGYT
TRBV6-1	ASSELAGGEALTKNIQY
TRBV4-1	ASRDRGGTSRGYT
TRBV27	AVGGETYGYT
TRBV7-8	ASSRREGGWEGYT
TRBV25-1	ASTTSGSWNEQF
TRBV4-1	ASSRQGVPYTEAF
TRBV5-6	ASSISVKGSYEQY
TRBV30	AWSVRSKNTEAF
TRBV7-2	ASSLTGFGQSYGYT
TRBV6-5	ASSYSKRLYNSPLH
TRBV5-4	ASSLALAKNIQY